The 10 T cell receptor beta chains below all came from one sample that was sequenced in a study of cytomegalovirus exposure and HLA in healthy donors. The PCR used 60 Vbeta and 13 Jbeta primers. Measured with immunoSEQ multiplex PCR; TCRdb has only the in-frame clones, and not every one. The table includes roughly 150,000 clones, about 64% detected once. Sequencing was performed on PBMCs. The receptors come from a woman between 25 and 40 years old in good health and CMV-seropositive.

The chain joins TRBV7-9 to TRBJ2-1, with 8 bases identical to TRBD2. The junction had 12 bases not matched to a gene; V was cut back by 5 bases and J by 0 bases. This CDR3 has 18 residues. The V gene's germline CDR1 is SEHNR and CDR2 FQNEAQ (reference sequence). CDR3 DNA: TGTGCCAGCAGCCCGCTTCTTAGCGGGGCGAGCTCCTACAATGAGCAGTTCTTC. Its translation: CASSPLLSGASSYNEQFF.

Only one count was recorded for this clone. This chain uses TRBV2 with TRBJ1-1; perhaps TRBD1 as D (5 bases). Germline V gene data show CDR1 as SNHLY and CDR2 as FYNNEI. The CDR3 is made up of 12 amino acids. Trimming took 6 bases from V and 11 from J, leaving 16 bases between them. This chain's CDR3 is CASSFGGSLAFF. The CDR3 DNA sequence: TGTGCCAGCAGCTTCGGGGGTTCATTGGCTTTCTTT.

Regarding this clone: The junction departs from germline at one end; a sequencing error may be responsible. CDR3 sequence: CASSLTVTGTQYF. The CDR3 DNA reads TGTGCCAGCAGCCTAACGGTCACAGGTACGCAGTATTTT. The rearrangement uses TRBV6-1 and TRBJ2-3; TRBD1 might be the D (5 bases). The V gene's germline CDR1 is MNHNS and CDR2 SASEGT. The CDR3 extends over 13 amino acids.

The chain is built from TRBV7-2 and TRBJ2-3, with D unclear. This CDR3 has 14 amino acids. Trimming took off 2 bases at V and 4 bases at J, with 10 bases between the two ends. Germline V gives CDR1 SGHTA, CDR2 FQGNSA. The CDR3 loop reads CASSLSGLADTQYF. In DNA, the CDR3 is TGTGCCAGCAGCTTAAGTGGGCTCGCAGATACGCAGTATTTT.

The rearrangement links TRBV21-1 to TRBJ2-1; the table's D gene call, TRBD2, was not cross checked with the DNA. TRBV21-1 is termed a pseudogene. The CDR3 length is 18 residues. The CDR3 spells CASSGMKRIGDYYNEQFF. DNA of the CDR3: TGTGCCAGCAGCGGAATGAAGCGAATCGGGGATTACTACAATGAGCAGTTCTTC.

The chain employs TRBV6-1 and TRBJ1-2; 7 bases map to TRBD1. V lost 7 bases, J lost 4 bases, and 6 bases stayed unmatched. This CDR3 has 13 amino acids. Germline V gene data show CDR1 as MNHNS and CDR2 as SASEGT. CDR3 nucleotides: TGTGCCAGCAAACTAGGACAGGCCTATGGCTACACCTTC. It is translated as CASKLGQAYGYTF.

This clone appeared a few times. The chain carries TRBV28 and TRBJ1-4, with 8 bases lining up with TRBD1. With 5 bases clipped from V and 8 bases from J, the junction kept 10 bases outside the gene matches. Per the germline V gene, CDR1 is MDHEN and CDR2 is SYDVKM. This CDR3 has 15 amino acids. The chain's CDR3 is CASSPRTGIGEKLFF. DNA of the CDR3: TGTGCCAGCAGTCCCCGGACAGGGATTGGCGAAAAACTGTTTTTT.

The chain links TRBV6-6 to TRBJ2-6; no clear D. Per the germline V gene, CDR1 is MNHNY and CDR2 is SVGAGI (reference sequence). The CDR3 has 14 amino acids. Trimming took 5 bases from V and 0 from J, leaving 5 bases between them. The CDR3: CASSTRSGANVLTF. The CDR3 nucleotides are TGTGCCAGCAGTACGCGCTCTGGGGCCAACGTCCTGACTTTC.

DNA of the CDR3: TGTGCAAGTCGCCAAAGCCCCGGGACTACCTACGAGCAGTACTTC. It codes for CASRQSPGTTYEQYF. This rearrangement joins TRBV12-2 to TRBJ2-7; the table's D gene call, TRBD2, was not cross checked with the DNA. TRBV12-2 is annotated as a pseudogene. This CDR3 is 15 amino acids long.

This clone was observed a single time. The chain is built from TRBV5-5 and TRBJ2-7, with a tentative D call TRBD2 (6 bases). The CDR3 is 15 amino acids. With 0 bases removed from V and 4 bases from J, the gap between germline ends came to 14 bases. Germline CDR1 reads SGHKS; CDR2 reads YYEKEE (reference sequence). CDR3 DNA: TGTGCCAGCAGCTTGGGCGGGACCTGGCCATACGAGCAGTACTTC. This gives the protein CASSLGGTWPYEQYF.